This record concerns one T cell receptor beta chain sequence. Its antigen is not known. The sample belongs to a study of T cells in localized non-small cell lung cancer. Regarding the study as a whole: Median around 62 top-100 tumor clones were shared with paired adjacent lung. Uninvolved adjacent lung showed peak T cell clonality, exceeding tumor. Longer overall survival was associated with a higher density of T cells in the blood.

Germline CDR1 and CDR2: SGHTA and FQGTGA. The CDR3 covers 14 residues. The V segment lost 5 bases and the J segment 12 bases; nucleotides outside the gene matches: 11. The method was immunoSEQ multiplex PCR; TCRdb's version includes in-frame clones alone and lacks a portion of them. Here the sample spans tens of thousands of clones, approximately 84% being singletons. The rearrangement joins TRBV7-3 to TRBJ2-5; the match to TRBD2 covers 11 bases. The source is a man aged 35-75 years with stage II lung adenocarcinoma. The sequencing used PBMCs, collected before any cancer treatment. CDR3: CASSNSGGATPKYF. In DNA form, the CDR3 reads TGTGCCAGCAGCAATAGCGGGGGGGCGACCCCCAAGTACTTC. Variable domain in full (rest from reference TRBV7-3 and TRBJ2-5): GAGVSQTPSNKVTEKGKYVELRCDPISGHTALYWYRQSLGQGPEFLIYFQGTGAADDSGLPNDRFFAVRPEGSVSTLKIQRTERGDSAVYLCASSNSGGATPKYFGPGTRLLVL.